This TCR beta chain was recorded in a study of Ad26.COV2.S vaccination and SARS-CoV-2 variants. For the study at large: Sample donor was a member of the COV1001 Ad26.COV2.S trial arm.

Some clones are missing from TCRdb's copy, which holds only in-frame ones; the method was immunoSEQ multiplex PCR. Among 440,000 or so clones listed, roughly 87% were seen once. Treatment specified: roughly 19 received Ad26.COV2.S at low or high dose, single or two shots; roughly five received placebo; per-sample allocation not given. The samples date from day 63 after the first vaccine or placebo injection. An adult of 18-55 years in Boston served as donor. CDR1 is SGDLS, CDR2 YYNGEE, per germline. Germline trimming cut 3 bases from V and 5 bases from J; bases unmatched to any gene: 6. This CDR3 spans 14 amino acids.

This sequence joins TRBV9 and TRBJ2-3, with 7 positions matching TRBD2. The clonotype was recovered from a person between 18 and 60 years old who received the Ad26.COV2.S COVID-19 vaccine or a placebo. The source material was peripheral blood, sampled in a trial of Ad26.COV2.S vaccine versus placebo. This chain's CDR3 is CASSDPSGEDTQYF. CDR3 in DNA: TGTGCCAGCAGCGACCCTAGCGGAGAAGATACGCAGTATTTT.